One TCR beta chain is described in this entry. This sample stems from a study of blood T cell repertoires in COVID-19. Across the whole study: The United States, Italy and Spain were the sources of the acute and convalescent COVID-19 samples. PBMCs, B-cell-depleted T cells, or T cells were the source of the cDNA or gDNA that made up the material.

Source study methods: It was from reference gene primer amplification that nucleated cell counts were estimated. This table comes from immunoSEQ multiplex PCR, and its TCRdb copy is limited to in-frame clones, with some not included. D and trimming were read from the DNA, whereas the V and J calls and clone size are those reported in that table. The table shows around 230,000 clones, with approximately 86% occurring only once. V was pared by 3 bases and J by 0 bases, with 2 bases of the junction left unmatched. The germline CDR1 and CDR2 sequences are LGHDT and YNNKEL (reference sequence). The CDR3 has 16 residues.

This receptor was obtained from a man in his sixties who had recovered from COVID-19. What was sequenced was peripheral blood. The rearrangement joins TRBV3-1 (or the pseudogene TRBV3-2) to TRBJ2-6; 7 bases match TRBD1. CDR3 nucleotides: TGTGCCAGCAGCCACGCAGGGGGCTCTGGGGCCAACGTCCTGACTTTC. Its translation: CASSHAGGSGANVLTF.